What follows are 20 T cell receptor beta chains derived from one specimen sequenced in a study of tumor-infiltrating lymphocytes in primary liver carcinoma (dated by TCRdb to 2017 to 2019). This sample was sequenced with an Illumina HiSeq 2500. Using a constant-region primer and ProtoScript II reverse transcriptase, TCRbeta-specific cDNA was reverse-transcribed from roughly 500 ng total RNA. Three nested multiplex PCR rounds, following a slightly modified ARM-PCR procedure, were used to build the TCRbeta libraries. The first two PCR rounds used multiplex TRBV1-TRBV30 forward primers with a Cbeta reverse primer, each for around 10 cycles. TCRdb trimmed the raw reads at Q25, called clones with MiXCR and kept productive beta chains. Each CDR3 protein gets just one entry, which takes the most common genes and DNA from the rows behind it. This sample lists hundreds of thousands of distinct CDR3 sequences; 55% to 65% were detected once. The ten most abundant clones make up around 9.5% of the sample.

Blood RNA was extracted from unsorted whole blood using TRIzol reagent, and germline DNA was obtained with the DNeasy Blood & Tissue kit. Sequencing was performed on peripheral blood. The receptors originated from a man aged 40-55 years with primary liver carcinoma and hepatitis B virus infection.

Comment on this clonotype: An end of the junction differs from the germline gene, which may be a read error. The chain uses TRBV11-1 and TRBJ2-1, with D possibly matching TRBD2 (5 bases). CDR1 and CDR2 (germline): SGHAT, FQDESV (reference sequence). The CDR3 has 14 amino acids. The CDR3 DNA reads as TGTGCCAGCAAGATGGGAGAGGGTAACAATGAGCGGTTCTTC. Translation gives CASKMGEGNNERFF.

For this clonotype: This is likely a read error, given that the CDR3 carries no conserved phenylalanine or tryptophan at its end. The genes are TRBV29-1 and TRBJ2-1; no clear D gene. CDR3 length equals 12 residues. Germline lookup yields CDR1 SQVTM and CDR2 ANQGSEA. CDR3 DNA: TGCGGCGTGTACCCCCCATCTGCTGAGCAGTTCCTC. Translated: CGVYPPSAEQFL.

Details on this clonotype: A read error may produce the germline difference seen at one junction end. V usage is TRBV29-1 and J usage is TRBJ2-1; 8 nucleotides agree with TRBD1. The CDR3 runs 13 residues. The germline gives CDR1 SQVTM, CDR2 ANQGSEA. The CDR3 DNA sequence: TGCAGTGTTGAAAGGACAGGGAGCAATGAGCGGTTCTTC. Translated, it gives CSVERTGSNERFF.

For this clonotype: Relative to the germline gene, one junction end is altered; a read error may explain this. The chain employs TRBV4-3 and TRBJ1-5; D perhaps matches TRBD1 (5 bases). CDR1 is LGHNA, CDR2 YSLEER, per germline. This CDR3 has 16 residues. CDR3 nucleotide sequence: TGCGTCAGCAGCCCTAAAGGACGGACAAAGGGTCAGCCCCAGCATTTT. Its protein is CVSSPKGRTKGQPQHF.

This clonotype was recorded only once. One junction end does not reproduce the germline sequence, and a read error may be involved. The chain uses TRBV12-3 or TRBV12-4 and TRBJ2-2, with TRBD2 matching over 13 bases. The CDR3 extends over 16 amino acids. The DNA of the CDR3 is TGTGCCATCAGTTTTGGACTAGCGGGAGATACCGGGGTGCTGTTTTTT. Protein sequence: CAISFGLAGDTGVLFF.

Concerning this clonotype: Relative to the germline gene, one junction end is altered; a read error may explain this. V and J are TRBV11-3 and TRBJ2-1; TRBD1 or TRBD2 may be the D gene (6 bases each). Germline CDR1 reads SGHNT; CDR2 reads YENEEA. The CDR3 runs 15 residues. As DNA, the CDR3 is TGTACCAGCAGCTTAGATTTCGGGGGCAGAGATGAACAGTTCTTC. As protein: CTSSLDFGGRDEQFF.

The chain links TRBV29-1 to TRBJ2-6; a possible D gene is TRBD1 (6 bases). Germline assignment: CDR1 SQVTM and CDR2 ANQGSEA. This CDR3 region has 16 residues. Trimming removed 5 bases at V and 0 bases at J, with 14 bases between. In nucleotides, the CDR3 is TGCAGCGTTTTCCGGGACACGGGCTCTGGGGCCAACGTCCTGACTTTC. Amino acid sequence: CSVFRDTGSGANVLTF. Supplemented by reference TRBV29-1 and TRBJ2-6, the full variable domain reads SAVISQKPSRDICQRGTSLTIQCQVDSQVTMMFWYRQQPGQSLTLIATANQGSEATYESGFVIDKFPISRPNLTFSTLTVSNMSPEDSSIYLCSVFRDTGSGANVLTFGAGSRLTVL.

V gene TRBV5-4 combines with J gene TRBJ2-7, with 7 bases aligning to TRBD2. Germline CDR1 is SGHNT and CDR2 is YYREEE (reference sequence). The CDR3 covers 14 residues. J lost 3 bases, V lost 0 bases, and 3 bases had no gene match. This CDR3 reads CASSLGAGVYEQYF. CDR3 DNA: TGTGCCAGCAGCTTGGGGGCGGGAGTCTACGAGCAGTACTTC.

A word on this clonotype: An end of the junction does not agree with germline; a read error may underlie this. This chain joins TRBV11-3 and TRBJ2-1; possible D gene TRBD2, 5 bases. Germline V gives CDR1 SGHNT, CDR2 YENEEA. The CDR3 is 14 amino acids. CDR3 amino acids: CASSSGKPNNEQFF. In DNA form, the CDR3 reads TGTGCCAGCAGCTCCGGGAAACCCAACAATGAACAGTTCTTC.

In regard to this clonotype: This clone may be a read error of a much larger clone one base away. Because the CDR3 is missing its conserved closing phenylalanine or tryptophan, this is likely a read error. The chain couples TRBV10-3 to TRBJ1-2; TRBD1 matches 7 bases. This CDR3 is 15 amino acids long. With 4 bases clipped from V and 3 bases from J, the junction kept 8 bases outside the gene matches. CDR1 is ENHRY, CDR2 SYGVKD, per germline. CDR3 residues: CAISVGGGEYYGYTL. The CDR3 DNA reads as TGTGCCATCAGTGTCGGAGGGGGCGAGTACTATGGCTACACCCTC.

About this clonotype itself: One base away lies a much larger clone, so this may be a sequencing read error. The chain joins TRBV12-3 or TRBV12-4 to TRBJ1-1; D is perhaps TRBD1 (5 bases). The V end was cut by 5 bases, the J end by 7 bases, with 14 bases between. The CDR3 loop spans 13 amino acids. CDR3 sequence reads: CASSSIYRLEAFF. CDR3 bases: TGTGCCAGCAGTAGCATATACAGGCTTGAAGCTTTCTTT.

In this sample, this clonotype turned up a few times. The rearrangement joins TRBV5-1 to TRBJ1-2; D is uncertain. CDR1 and CDR2 (germline): SGHRS, YFSETQ. The CDR3 totals 14 residues. V was shortened by 0 bases and J by 3 bases, with 9 bases between the two germline ends. In DNA, the CDR3 is TGCGCCAGCAGCTTGGAATCGGTCCACTATGGCTACACCTTC. Encoded protein: CASSLESVHYGYTF.

A note on this clonotype: With a much larger clone just one base away, this may be a read error. The V and J genes are TRBV6-1 and TRBJ1-5, with TRBD1 matching over 7 bases. This CDR3 region has 16 residues. Germline values: CDR1 MNHNS, CDR2 SASEGT. The CDR3 is CASSVWDSEPNQPQRF. DNA of the CDR3: TGTGCCAGCAGTGTTTGGGACAGCGAACCCAATCAGCCCCAGCGTTTT.

Notes on this clonotype: It is likely a read error, because the conserved phenylalanine at the end of the CDR3 is missing. The chain is built from TRBV28 and TRBJ1-6; unclear D gene. V lost 4 bases to trimming and J lost 6 bases, with 4 bases between them. Germline lookup yields CDR1 MDHEN and CDR2 SYDVKM. The CDR3 has 12 residues. The DNA of the CDR3 is TGTGCCAGCAGTTCGGCTAATTCACCCCTCCACCTT. Amino acids: CASSSANSPLHL.

As regards this clonotype: A much larger clone lies one base from this, so it may be a read error. The rearrangement links TRBV6-5 to TRBJ1-3; a weak D match, TRBD1 (6 bases). V was cut by 5 bases and J by 1 base, with 9 bases left in between. The CDR3 length is 14 residues. In germline, CDR1 is MNHEY, CDR2 SVGAGI. The CDR3 coding sequence is TGTGCCAGCAGTCCCGACAGGTCTGGAAACACCATATATTTT. Translating it yields CASSPDRSGNTIYF.

This clonotype was seen repeatedly, ten times or more. V is TRBV12-3 or TRBV12-4 and J is TRBJ1-2; D is undetermined. The CDR3 totals 13 residues. Trimming removed 5 bases from V and 3 bases from J, with 10 bases in between. The CDR3 nucleotides read TGTGCCAGCAGTATATCGGACCACTATGGCTACACCTTC. It is translated as CASSISDHYGYTF.

Note on this clonotype: Being one base from a much bigger clone, this may be a read error. The chain uses TRBV6-1 and TRBJ1-5; no clear D gene. The germline gives CDR1 MNHNS, CDR2 SASEGT. This CDR3 spans 13 amino acids. CDR3 sequence reads: CASSESSHQPQLF. Here the CDR3 DNA reads TGTGCCAGCAGTGAATCTTCCCATCAGCCCCAGCTTTTT.

Notes on this clonotype: This may be a read error, as it is one base from a much larger clone. DNA for the CDR3: TGTGCCAGCAGCGCGACAGTTAACTATGGCTACACCTTC. Its protein product is CASSATVNYGYTF. This chain links TRBV6-5 with TRBJ1-2; perhaps TRBD1 as D (5 bases). CDR1 and CDR2 from the germline V gene are MNHEY and SVGAGI. Trimming pared 6 bases from V and 1 base from J, leaving 9 bases between. The CDR3 is made up of 13 amino acids.

Turning to this clonotype: A clone one base away is much larger, so this may be a read error. This chain connects TRBV4-2 to TRBJ2-5, with 12 nucleotides matching TRBD2. This CDR3 has 17 residues. In germline, CDR1 is LGHNA, CDR2 YNFKEQ. Trimming removed 4 bases from V and 7 bases from J; junction bases left unmatched: 13. The CDR3 spells CASSPRTLAGGPVTQYF. The CDR3, as DNA: TGTGCCAGCAGCCCTAGGACTCTAGCGGGAGGGCCGGTGACCCAGTACTTC.

To note about this clonotype: This sequence may be a read error, since a much larger clone differs from it by one base. The J gene is TRBJ2-3, the V gene TRBV29-1, with D hard to call. V gave up 4 bases and J gave up 6 bases, with 11 bases separating them. The CDR3 length is 12 residues. CDR1 SQVTM and CDR2 ANQGSEA come from the germline V gene. The CDR3, as DNA: TGCAGCGTTGTGATCATTTCCGATACGCAGTATTTT. Translation: CSVVIISDTQYF.